The 16 T cell receptor beta chains below were found in one sample sequenced in a study of shared clonotypes between healthy human individuals. Cells designated naive CD8 were CD45RO-negative and were positively selected for CCR7, with terminally differentiated effector memory CD45RA+ cells excluded. Method: immunoSEQ multiplex PCR; TCRdb's copy keeps in-frame clones and lacks some. In the table there are over 2,000,000 clones, over 85% of which are singletons. Input material: naive CD8+ T cells from PBMCs. The receptors derive from a man aged 18 to 29 in good health. Some clones in this sample may be carry-over from other donors' samples.

Points on this clone: Other DNA sequences within the sample encode an identical CDR3. The J gene is TRBJ2-2, the V gene TRBV29-1; no firm D call. The germline V and J ends were trimmed by 6 bases and 4 bases, with 3 bases remaining between them. The CDR3 is 10 residues long. Germline V gene lookup returns CDR1 SQVTM and CDR2 ANQGSEA. CDR3 DNA: TGCAGCGTGGGCACCGGGGAGCTGTTTTTT. Encoded protein: CSVGTGELFF.

This chain connects TRBV9 to TRBJ2-7; 8 bases are a match to TRBD2. V dropped 0 bases and J dropped 5; count of bases not matched to a gene: 4. Germline CDR1 SGDLS, CDR2 YYNGEE. This CDR3 comprises 14 residues. For the CDR3, the DNA is TGTGCCAGCAGCGTAGCTGCGGGAGGAAACGAGCAGTACTTC. Its translation is CASSVAAGGNEQYF.

The rearrangement joins TRBV28 to TRBJ2-5; D might be TRBD1 (5 bases). The length of the CDR3 is 13 residues. The germline gives CDR1 MDHEN, CDR2 SYDVKM. Trimming removed 6 bases at V and 2 bases at J, with 10 bases between. CDR3 DNA sequence: TGTGCCAGCAGCCCCCGACAGCAAGAGACCCAGTACTTC. Encoded protein: CASSPRQQETQYF.

V and J are TRBV14 and TRBJ2-3, with a weak D call TRBD2 (6 bases). CDR3 length: 15 residues. CDR1 is SGHDN and CDR2 is FVKESK in the germline V gene. Trimming shortened V by 4 bases and J by 1 base, and 12 bases separated the two germline ends. CDR3 DNA: TGTGCCAGCAGCCCTACGGGACTCCGCACAGATACGCAGTATTTT. Translated: CASSPTGLRTDTQYF.

The V call is TRBV28, the J call TRBJ2-2, with TRBD2 matching over 7 bases. Germline values: CDR1 MDHEN, CDR2 SYDVKM. V was pared by 2 bases and J by 0 bases, with 18 bases of the junction left unmatched. CDR3 length: 21 amino acids. In nucleotides, the CDR3 is TGTGCCAGCAGTTTACCCCCGCCTCGTCGACTAGCCAGTTCGAACACCGGGGAGCTGTTTTTT. Protein sequence: CASSLPPPRRLASSNTGELFF.

As regards this clone: The same CDR3 is also encoded by other DNA sequences in this sample. This chain joins TRBV20-1 and TRBJ1-2; D gene unclear. Between the trimmed V and J ends, which lost 0 bases and 7 bases, there was a span of 3 bases. Germline CDR1 DFQATT, CDR2 SNEGSKA (reference sequence). This CDR3 comprises 10 residues. CDR3: CSARDFGYTF. Here the CDR3 DNA reads TGCAGTGCTAGAGACTTTGGCTACACCTTC.

V is TRBV27 and J is TRBJ2-3, with D unresolved. Germline lookup yields CDR1 MNHEY and CDR2 SMNVEV (reference sequence). The CDR3 runs 12 residues. The V gene lost 5 bases and the J gene lost 5 bases, with 8 bases spanning the gap. CDR3: CASSAYLDTQYF. The CDR3 nucleotides are TGTGCCAGCAGTGCATATCTAGATACGCAGTATTTT.

J is TRBJ2-1 and V is TRBV14, with 8 bases fitting TRBD2. This CDR3 contains 13 residues. Germline values: CDR1 SGHDN, CDR2 FVKESK. V trimming: 1 base; J trimming: 13 bases; junction bases outside the gene matches: 6. CDR3 in DNA: TGTGCCAGCAGCCAAGTACGGACTAGCCCCCAGTTCTTC. This codes for CASSQVRTSPQFF.

The chain employs TRBV27 and TRBJ2-1; the match to TRBD1 covers 9 bases. Germline V gene lookup returns CDR1 MNHEY and CDR2 SMNVEV (reference sequence). The CDR3 is 14 residues long. V dropped 7 bases and J dropped 9; count of bases not matched to a gene: 10. The CDR3 protein is CASKLGQGFTEQFF. The CDR3 coding sequence is TGTGCCAGCAAATTAGGACAGGGGTTCACTGAGCAGTTCTTC.

The chain has TRBV27 and TRBJ2-1; D could derive from TRBD1 or TRBD2 (6 bases each). CDR1 is MNHEY, CDR2 SMNVEV, per germline (reference sequence). V lost 10 bases, J lost 10 bases, and 14 bases lay in between. This CDR3 region has 11 residues. The CDR3 DNA is TGTGCCACCGGACTCGGGGGCGAGCAGTTCTTC. It encodes CATGLGGEQFF.

This chain uses TRBV28 with TRBJ1-5, with D tentatively TRBD1 (6 bases). From germline, CDR1 is MDHEN and CDR2 SYDVKM. Trimming pared 3 bases from V and 6 bases from J, leaving 18 bases between. The CDR3 is 16 amino acids. In nucleotides, the CDR3 is TGTGCCAGCAGTTTCTTCGGGGGGGGCGCGGGTCAGCCCCAGCATTTT. This translates into CASSFFGGGAGQPQHF.

This clone was found once. The gene calls are TRBV15 and TRBJ2-7; 8 bases fit TRBD2. The CDR3 runs 16 residues. Germline V gene sequence: CDR1 LNHNV, CDR2 YYDKDF (reference sequence). After removal of 5 bases from V and 3 bases from J, the junction contained 12 bases not matched to a gene. CDR3 coding DNA: TGTGCCACCAGCCCTCCACCAGCGGGAGAACTCTACGAGCAGTACTTC. This sequence encodes CATSPPPAGELYEQYF.

This sequence joins TRBV7-9 and TRBJ2-6; D gene uncertain. V lost 2 bases to trimming and J lost 14 bases, with 7 bases between them. This CDR3 has 11 residues. Per germline, CDR1 SEHNR and CDR2 FQNEAQ (reference sequence). Written as DNA, the CDR3 is TGTGCCAGCAGCTTATCTCCCCTCCTGACTTTC. Translation: CASSLSPLLTF. The full variable domain, in which reference TRBV7-9 and TRBJ2-6 provide the parts outside the CDR3, is DTGVSQNPRHKITKRGQNVTFRCDPISEHNRLYWYRQTLGQGPEFLTYFQNEAQLEKSRLLSDRFSAERPKGSFSTLEIQRTEQGDSAMYLCASSLSPLLTFGAGSRLTVL.

This chain joins TRBV6-4 and TRBJ2-7, with 9 positions matching TRBD1. Germline CDR1 is MRHNA and CDR2 is SNTAGT. This CDR3 is built from 18 residues. The J segment lost 1 base and the V segment lost 0 bases, leaving 10 bases of the junction unmatched. CDR3 coding DNA: TGTGCCAGCAGTGACTCAAAGGGACAGGGCCGAGTTTCCTACGAGCAGTACTTC. Its protein is CASSDSKGQGRVSYEQYF.

This clone came up once. This chain uses TRBV7-9 with TRBJ1-2, with D uncertain. The CDR3 is 13 residues long. V lost 6 bases to trimming and J lost 5 bases, with 13 bases between them. Germline V gene lookup returns CDR1 SEHNR and CDR2 FQNEAQ (reference sequence). CDR3 loop: CASRADGRYGYTF. The CDR3 DNA reads as TGTGCCAGCAGAGCGGACGGGAGATATGGCTACACCTTC.

This clone was recorded once. The gene calls are TRBV4-1 and TRBJ2-1; 9 bases map to TRBD2. The CDR3 runs 18 residues. In germline, CDR1 is MGHRA, CDR2 YSYEKL. J was trimmed by 7 bases and V by 5 bases; bases with no gene match: 18. The CDR3 loop reads CASSKYTSRGRAGNEQFF. As DNA, the CDR3 is TGCGCCAGCAGCAAATACACCTCTCGCGGGAGGGCCGGTAATGAGCAGTTCTTC.